The 21 T cell receptor beta chains presented below share a single source sample, sequenced in a study of blood T cell repertoires in COVID-19. The table came from immunoSEQ multiplex PCR; TCRdb's copy has only in-frame clones and leaves some out. The table lists approximately 400,000 clones, over 65% of them singletons. The sample comprised peripheral blood. These receptors were obtained from a human donor with acute or convalescent COVID-19. The donor label of this sample is uncertain.

The genes are TRBV6-5 and TRBJ1-4; possibly TRBD1 for D (5 bases). This CDR3 comprises 14 residues. Germline CDR1 MNHEY, CDR2 SVGAGI. V lost 6 bases to trimming and J lost 4 bases, with 12 bases between them. The CDR3 DNA reads TGTGCCAGCAGGAGGTGGGGGGATAATGAAAAACTGTTTTTT. Its protein is CASRRWGDNEKLFF.

The chain joins TRBV11-2 to TRBJ1-5; 9 bases map to TRBD1. The CDR3 is made up of 14 amino acids. The V gene end was trimmed by 4 bases and the J gene end by 7 bases; junction bases not matched to a gene: 5. CDR1 is SGHAT and CDR2 is FQNNGV in the germline V gene. The CDR3 loop is CASSSRTGDQPQHF. The CDR3 nucleotides read TGTGCCAGCAGCTCGAGGACAGGGGACCAGCCCCAGCATTTT.

The chain links TRBV30 to TRBJ2-7; weak D call: TRBD1 (5 bases). Germline V gene sequence: CDR1 GTSNPN, CDR2 SVGIG (reference sequence). CDR3 length: 15 amino acids. The V end was cut by 0 bases, the J end by 3 bases, with 15 bases between. CDR3 protein: CAWSVSHGRGYEQYF. DNA of the CDR3: TGTGCCTGGAGTGTGTCCCACGGTAGGGGCTACGAGCAGTACTTC.

The chain combines TRBV4-1 with TRBJ1-5; the D is unclear. Trimming stripped 4 bases from V and 1 base from J, with 14 bases between. CDR1 and CDR2 from the germline V gene are MGHRA and YSYEKL. The CDR3 runs 16 residues. CDR3 protein: CASSRATGGSNQPQHF. CDR3 coding DNA: TGCGCCAGCAGCCGCGCGACGGGTGGGAGCAATCAGCCCCAGCATTTT.

The chain recombines TRBV29-1 with TRBJ2-3; a weak D match, TRBD1 (5 bases). Germline loops: CDR1 SQVTM, CDR2 ANQGSEA. The CDR3 has 17 residues. Trimming pared 5 bases from V and 1 base from J, leaving 22 bases between. CDR3 in amino acids: CSVCRSQGTKCTDTQYF. In DNA, the CDR3 is TGCAGCGTTTGTAGGTCCCAGGGTACCAAATGCACAGATACGCAGTATTTT.

This chain connects TRBV3-1 (or the pseudogene TRBV3-2) to TRBJ2-3; the D gene is possibly TRBD1 (5 bases). The CDR3 is 18 residues long. Germline V gene data show CDR1 as LGHDT and CDR2 as YNNKEL (reference sequence). V lost 0 bases to trimming and J lost 6 bases, with 22 bases between them. The DNA for the CDR3 is TGTGCCAGCAGCCAAGACCTCTCGACGTGGAGATCAGGGGATACGCAGTATTTT. Translated: CASSQDLSTWRSGDTQYF.

This clone was counted a few times. As DNA, the CDR3 is TGTGCCAGCAGCCAAGATCGGGGGAAGGGAACTGAAGCTTTCTTT. This encodes CASSQDRGKGTEAFF. The rearrangement uses TRBV4-2 and TRBJ1-1; TRBD1 might be the D (5 bases). CDR3 length equals 15 residues. Per germline, CDR1 LGHNA and CDR2 YNFKEQ. Trimming removed 0 bases from V and 5 bases from J, with 13 bases in between.

The rearrangement links TRBV6-5 to TRBJ2-3; perhaps TRBD2 as D (6 bases). The germline V and J ends were trimmed by 11 bases and 6 bases, with 12 bases remaining between them. This CDR3 has 11 amino acids. The germline gives CDR1 MNHEY, CDR2 SVGAGI. The CDR3 sequence: CAAKLADTQYF. The CDR3 DNA sequence: TGTGCCGCAAAACTAGCCGATACGCAGTATTTT.

V gene TRBV6-6 combines with J gene TRBJ1-6; no definite D call. CDR3 length equals 15 residues. Germline lookup yields CDR1 MNHNY and CDR2 SVGAGI (reference sequence). V was pared by 6 bases and J by 0 bases, with 9 bases between. The CDR3 spells CASRYGSSYNSPLHF. CDR3 sequence (DNA): TGTGCCAGCAGATATGGGAGCTCCTATAATTCACCCCTCCACTTT.

This sequence joins TRBV19 and TRBJ2-2; TRBD1 matches 7 bases. The CDR3 loop spans 14 amino acids. The V gene's germline CDR1 is LNHDA and CDR2 SQIVND (reference sequence). Trimming cost V 6 bases and J 5 bases; bases outside gene matches: 6. CDR3 nucleotide sequence: TGTGCCAGTAGCAAGGGGGCACAAACCGGGGAGCTGTTTTTT. Translation: CASSKGAQTGELFF.

This clone was counted only a few times. The chain links TRBV28 to TRBJ2-7, with 10 positions matching TRBD1. Germline loops: CDR1 MDHEN, CDR2 SYDVKM. CDR3 length: 15 amino acids. V lost 6 bases, J lost 7 bases, and 12 bases stayed unmatched. CDR3 bases: TGTGCCAGCAGATACACCGGGACAGGGGCTCGGGAGCAGTACTTC. It translates to CASRYTGTGAREQYF. Based on the CDR3 plus reference TRBV28 and TRBJ2-7, the full variable domain is DVKVTQSSRYLVKRTGEKVFLECVQDMDHENMFWYRQDPGLGLRLIYFSYDVKMKEKGDIPEGYSVSREKKERFSLILESASTNQTSMYLCASRYTGTGAREQYFGPGTRLTVT.

CDR3 DNA sequence: TGTGCCAGCAGCAGGGACAGCAGGCGTACCGGGGAGCTGTTTTTT. Its translation: CASSRDSRRTGELFF. The rearrangement links TRBV14 to TRBJ2-2; 7 bases are a match to TRBD1. CDR3 size: 15 residues. J lost 5 bases, V lost 5 bases, and 8 bases had no gene match. Germline V gives CDR1 SGHDN, CDR2 FVKESK.

The chain carries TRBV7-9 and TRBJ1-4; D might be TRBD1 (5 bases). V dropped 4 bases and J dropped 6 bases, with 15 bases sitting between them. The CDR3 totals 15 residues. Germline values: CDR1 SEHNR, CDR2 FQNEAQ (reference sequence). In DNA form, the CDR3 reads TGTGCCAGCAGCTCCCAGGGATGGGAATATGAAAAACTGTTTTTT. Protein product: CASSSQGWEYEKLFF. The variable domain in full, with the rest retrieved from reference TRBV7-9 and TRBJ1-4, is DTGVSQNPRHKITKRGQNVTFRCDPISEHNRLYWYRQTLGQGPEFLTYFQNEAQLEKSRLLSDRFSAERPKGSFSTLEIQRTEQGDSAMYLCASSSQGWEYEKLFFGSGTQLSVL.

This rearrangement joins TRBV23-1 to TRBJ1-1; 7 nucleotides align to TRBD1. TRBV23-1 is treated as an ORF (open reading frame) with a function not yet certain. J was trimmed by 3 bases and V by 2 bases; bases with no gene match: 12. CDR3 length equals 17 residues. The CDR3 DNA sequence: TGCGCCAGCAGTCAAGACCGGGACAGACCCCGGCACACTGAAGCTTTCTTT. This translates into CASSQDRDRPRHTEAFF.

The rearrangement links TRBV7-9 to TRBJ1-4, with TRBD1 as a possible D gene (6 bases). The CDR3 spans 15 residues. Germline V gene sequence: CDR1 SEHNR, CDR2 FQNEAQ (reference sequence). V dropped 1 base and J dropped 2 bases, with 8 bases sitting between them. CDR3 sequence reads: CASSLGRGTNEKLFF. Written as DNA, the CDR3 is TGTGCCAGCAGCTTAGGCAGGGGCACTAATGAAAAACTGTTTTTT.

The chain recombines TRBV16 with TRBJ1-5; TRBD1 is a possible D gene (6 bases). Looked up from germline, CDR1 is KGHSY and CDR2 is FQNENV. The CDR3 is 16 residues long. V dropped 4 bases and J dropped 3 bases, with 16 bases sitting between them. CDR3 protein: CASSRRVTGNNQPQHF. In DNA, the CDR3 is TGTGCCAGCAGCCGCAGGGTGACAGGCAACAATCAGCCCCAGCATTTT.

The chain carries TRBV7-8 and TRBJ1-3, with D unclear. The V end was cut by 5 bases, the J end by 0 bases, with 17 bases between. The CDR3 runs to 17 residues. The germline V gene has CDR1 SGHVS and CDR2 FQNEAQ. The CDR3: CASSPRAAANSGNTIYF. For the CDR3, the DNA is TGTGCCAGCAGCCCGCGGGCGGCAGCAAACTCTGGAAACACCATATATTTT.

The V gene is TRBV12-3 or TRBV12-4, the J gene TRBJ1-5; D is perhaps TRBD1 (5 bases). Trimming took 0 bases from V and 5 from J, leaving 5 bases between them. CDR3 length equals 13 residues. The CDR3 DNA follows: TGTGCCAGCAGTTTAGCAGGGGATCAGCCCCAGCATTTT. This codes for CASSLAGDQPQHF.

This chain links TRBV6-5 with TRBJ2-7; TRBD1 matches at 8 bases. Per germline, CDR1 MNHEY and CDR2 SVGAGI. CDR3 length: 13 amino acids. The ends lost 8 bases at V and 1 base at J; junction bases unmatched: 4. The CDR3 DNA reads as TGTGCCAGCCTTTGGGACAGGTCCTACGAGCAGTACTTC. It encodes CASLWDRSYEQYF.

The chain uses TRBV30 and TRBJ1-4; tentative D call: TRBD1 (5 bases). The CDR3 loop spans 14 amino acids. CDR1 GTSNPN and CDR2 SVGIG come from the germline V gene (reference sequence). V was clipped by 7 bases and J by 8 bases, with 20 bases between them. The CDR3 bases are TGTGCCTTAAAGGTGCGGGGGATGGGGGAAAAACTGTTTTTT. This gives the protein CALKVRGMGEKLFF. The variable domain in full, completed from reference TRBV30 and TRBJ1-4, reads SQTIHQWPATLVQPVGSPLSLECTVEGTSNPNLYWYRQAAGRGLQLLFYSVGIGQISSEVPQNLSASRPQDRQFILSSKKLLLSDSGFYLCALKVRGMGEKLFFGSGTQLSVL.

V and J are TRBV29-1 and TRBJ1-2, with D tentatively TRBD1 (6 bases). The CDR3 runs to 15 residues. Germline loops: CDR1 SQVTM, CDR2 ANQGSEA. V lost 0 bases to trimming and J lost 2 bases, with 13 bases between them. The CDR3 loop reads CSVEDRGRRNYGYTF. In DNA form, the CDR3 reads TGCAGCGTTGAAGACAGGGGCAGGCGAAACTATGGCTACACCTTC.